This T cell receptor beta chain is from a study of Tregs in tolerant kidney transplant recipients. The CDR3 loop spans 14 amino acids. Germline lookup yields CDR1 GTSNPN and CDR2 SVGIG (reference sequence). With 0 bases removed from V and 5 bases from J, the gap between germline ends came to 10 bases. Measured with immunoSEQ multiplex PCR; TCRdb has only the in-frame clones, and not every one. This sample has under 85,000 clones, with less than 90% found just once. The sequence came from a human donor who received a combined kidney and bone marrow transplant. This chain links TRBV30 with TRBJ2-2; D may be TRBD1 (6 bases). The source material was CD4+ T cells from blood, sampled before the transplant. The CDR3 is CAWSVNRATGELFF. The CDR3 nucleotides read TGTGCCTGGAGTGTGAACAGGGCGACCGGGGAGCTGTTTTTT.